This T cell receptor (beta chain) comes out of a study of T-cell reconstitution after alpha-beta-depleted transplantation in children. Study-wide findings and caveats: Expanded graft clones, several hundred of them, were reportedly the source of alpha-beta T cells about two months after transplant. Newly made T cells mostly supplied T-cell counts and diversity one year after transplant. Surviving recipient T cells and thymic progenitors produced the high day-60 TCRbeta diversity seen in some patients.

The library targeted TCRbeta and was prepared with unique molecular identifiers. TCRdb passed the PCR reads through MiXCR, listing each CDR3 protein once. The table has around 580,000 distinct CDR3 sequences, roughly 24% seen once. Details on this clonotype: The antigen is unknown.

This sequence was found in a boy under three years old who had a stem cell transplant for acute myeloid leukemia, so the T cells may come from the graft donor. Here the sequenced sample was PBMCs, mostly from graft donor cells, taken 360 days after TCRalphabeta/CD19-depleted stem cell transplant.

The chain's CDR3 is CASSGTGSQPQHF. In DNA, the CDR3 is TGTGCCAGCAGTGGGACAGGAAGTCAGCCCCAGCATTTT. The chain uses TRBV6-1 and TRBJ1-5; 7 positions agree with TRBD1. Germline assignment: CDR1 MNHNS and CDR2 SASEGT. This CDR3 is 13 amino acids long. J gave up 6 bases and V 4 bases, and 3 bases lay outside the gene matches.